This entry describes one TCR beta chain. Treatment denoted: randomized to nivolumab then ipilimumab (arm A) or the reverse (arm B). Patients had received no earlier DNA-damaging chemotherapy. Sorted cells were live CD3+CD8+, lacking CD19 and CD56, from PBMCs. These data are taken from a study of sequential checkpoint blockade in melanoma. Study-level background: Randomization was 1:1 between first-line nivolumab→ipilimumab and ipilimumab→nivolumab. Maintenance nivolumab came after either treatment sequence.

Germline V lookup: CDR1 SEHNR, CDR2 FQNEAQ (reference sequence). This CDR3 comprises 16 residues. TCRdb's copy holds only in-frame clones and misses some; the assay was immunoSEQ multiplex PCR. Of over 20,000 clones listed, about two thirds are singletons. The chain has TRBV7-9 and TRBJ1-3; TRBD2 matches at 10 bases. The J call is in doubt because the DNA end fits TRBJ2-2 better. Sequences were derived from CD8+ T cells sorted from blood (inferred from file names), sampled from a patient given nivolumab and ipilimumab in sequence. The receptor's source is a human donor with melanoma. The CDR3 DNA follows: TGTGCCAGCAACCACCCTTCAGCGGGGGGGCCCGGGGAGCTGTTTTTT. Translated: CASNHPSAGGPGELFF.